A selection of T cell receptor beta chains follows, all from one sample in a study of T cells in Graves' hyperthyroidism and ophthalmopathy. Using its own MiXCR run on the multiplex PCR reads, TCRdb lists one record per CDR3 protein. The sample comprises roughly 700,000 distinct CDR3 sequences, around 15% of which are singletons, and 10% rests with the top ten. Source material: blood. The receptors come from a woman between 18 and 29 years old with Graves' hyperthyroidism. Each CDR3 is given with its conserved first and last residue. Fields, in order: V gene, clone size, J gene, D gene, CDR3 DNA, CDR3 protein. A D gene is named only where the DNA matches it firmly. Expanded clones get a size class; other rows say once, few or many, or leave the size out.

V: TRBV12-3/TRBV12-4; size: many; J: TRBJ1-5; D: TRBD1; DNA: TGTGCCAGCAACCCGGGACAGGGCCTCTCGAGTCAGCCCCAGCATTTT; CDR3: CASNPGQGLSSQPQHF
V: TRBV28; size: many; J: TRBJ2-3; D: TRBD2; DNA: TGTGCCAGCAGTTTATATGGGAGGGCCGGAGGAGATACGCAGTATTTT; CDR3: CASSLYGRAGGDTQYF
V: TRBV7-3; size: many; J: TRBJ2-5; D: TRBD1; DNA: TGTGCCAGCAGCCTACAAGGACAGGGAAAGGGAGAGACCCAGTACTTC; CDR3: CASSLQGQGKGETQYF
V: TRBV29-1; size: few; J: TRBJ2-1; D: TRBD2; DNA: TGCAGCGTTGACGGCCTAGCGGTCTCCTACAATGAGCAGTTCTTC; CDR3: CSVDGLAVSYNEQFF
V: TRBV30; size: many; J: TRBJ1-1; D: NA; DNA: TGTGCCTGGAGTTGGGAAGGAAACACTGAAGCTTTCTTT; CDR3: CAWSWEGNTEAFF
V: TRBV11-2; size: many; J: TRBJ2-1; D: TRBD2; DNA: TGTGCCAGCAGCTTCGGACTAGCGGGTAGCTCTGAGCAGTTCTTC; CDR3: CASSFGLAGSSEQFF
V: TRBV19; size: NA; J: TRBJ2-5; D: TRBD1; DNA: TGTGCCAGTAGTTTTGGACAGGGTTATAGGGAGACCCAGTACTTC; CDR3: CASSFGQGYRETQYF
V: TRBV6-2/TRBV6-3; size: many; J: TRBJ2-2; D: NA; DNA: TGTGCCAGCAGTTGGGGCGCGAACACCGGGGAGCTGTTTTTT; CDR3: CASSWGANTGELFF
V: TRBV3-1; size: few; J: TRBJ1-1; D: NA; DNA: TGTGCCAGCAGCCAAGGAGTGGGGATCGCTGAAGCTTTCTTT; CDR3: CASSQGVGIAEAFF
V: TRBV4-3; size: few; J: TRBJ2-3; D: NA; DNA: TGCGCCAGCAGCCATCCACCGGGGGAGGCAAGCACAGATACGCAGTATTTT; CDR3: CASSHPPGEASTDTQYF
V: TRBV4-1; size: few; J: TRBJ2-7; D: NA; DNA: TGCGCCAGCAGCCAAGAACGGGGAACTACGAAGCAGTACTTC; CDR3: CASSQERGTTKQYF
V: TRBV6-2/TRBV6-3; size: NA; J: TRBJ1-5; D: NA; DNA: TGTGCCAGCAGTTACATCCTCGGCAGTGATAATCAGCCCCAGCATTTT; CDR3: CASSYILGSDNQPQHF
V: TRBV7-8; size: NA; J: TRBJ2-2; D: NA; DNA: TGTGCCAGCAGCTTAGAAACGGCCTCCGCCGGGGAGCTGTTTTTT; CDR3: CASSLETASAGELFF
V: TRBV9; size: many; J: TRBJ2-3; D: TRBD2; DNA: TGTGCCAGCAGCGGCGGGGGAACAGATACGCAGTATTTT; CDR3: CASSGGGTDTQYF
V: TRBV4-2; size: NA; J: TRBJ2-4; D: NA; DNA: TGTGCCAGCAGCCCAGAAACAGCTGGGACACTAGCCAAAAACATTCAGTACTTC; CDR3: CASSPETAGTLAKNIQYF
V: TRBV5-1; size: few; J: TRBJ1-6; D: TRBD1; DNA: TGCGCCAGCAGCTTGGCAGGGGGTGATAATTCACCCCTCCACTTT; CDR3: CASSLAGGDNSPLHF
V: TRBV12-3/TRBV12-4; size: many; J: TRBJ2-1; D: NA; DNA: TGTGCCAGCGCCGCGACGTTGCACTCCTACAATGAGCAGTTCTTC; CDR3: CASAATLHSYNEQFF
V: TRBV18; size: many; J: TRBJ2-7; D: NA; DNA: TGTGCCAGCTCACCATCCAGGGGTCCCCACGAGCAGTACTTC; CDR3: CASSPSRGPHEQYF